This is a list of T cell receptor beta chains from one sample in a study of graft-versus-host responses after intestinal transplantation. Sequenced by immunoSEQ multiplex PCR; TCRdb stores in-frame clones only, minus some. The sample contains about 30,000 clones, 65% to 80% of which appear only once. This specimen consisted of ileum tissue, obtained 98 days after intestinal transplantation. These receptors were collected from a human patient who received an intestinal transplant, so some T cells may come from the graft donor. CDR3s include the opening cysteine and the closing phenylalanine or tryptophan. Fields, in order: clone size, D gene, V gene, J gene, CDR3 DNA, CDR3 protein. The D gene is left open where the match is weak. A clone size is listed for some rows: how often the clone was seen (once, few, many), or a class if it is expanded.

clone_size: -
d_call: -
v_call: TRBV5-4
j_call: TRBJ2-3
cdr3_nt: TGTGCCAGCAGCTTGTCGCGGGTTAGGGATACGCAGTATTTT
cdr3_aa: CASSLSRVRDTQYF

clone_size: -
d_call: -
v_call: TRBV7-6
j_call: TRBJ2-1
cdr3_nt: TGTGCCAGCAGCTTAGAGGCGGAGCAAAGTTACAATGAGCAGTTCTTC
cdr3_aa: CASSLEAEQSYNEQFF

clone_size: medium-sized
d_call: -
v_call: TRBV7-8
j_call: TRBJ1-2
cdr3_nt: TGTGCCAGCAGCGGAAACCTGGGTGGCTACACCTTC
cdr3_aa: CASSGNLGGYTF

clone_size: -
d_call: -
v_call: TRBV10-3
j_call: TRBJ1-2
cdr3_nt: TGTGCCATCAGTGACAACAGGGCCCCGGGGGGCTACACCTTC
cdr3_aa: CAISDNRAPGGYTF

clone_size: -
d_call: -
v_call: TRBV7-9
j_call: TRBJ1-1
cdr3_nt: TGTGCCAGCAGTAGTGACCTCGGGCAGGAAGCTTTCTTT
cdr3_aa: CASSSDLGQEAFF

clone_size: -
d_call: -
v_call: TRBV27
j_call: TRBJ1-1
cdr3_nt: TGTGCCAGCAGTTTTCATTCAGGGGTCAATGAAGCTTTCTTT
cdr3_aa: CASSFHSGVNEAFF

clone_size: -
d_call: TRBD1
v_call: TRBV6-5
j_call: TRBJ2-2
cdr3_nt: TGTGCCAGCAGGGTCGACAGGGCCGCCGGGGAGCTGTTTTTT
cdr3_aa: CASRVDRAAGELFF

clone_size: -
d_call: -
v_call: TRBV5-5
j_call: TRBJ1-4
cdr3_nt: TGTGCCAGCACCTCTCAAGGGGAGGGTGAGGAAAAACTGTTTTTT
cdr3_aa: CASTSQGEGEEKLFF

clone_size: -
d_call: -
v_call: TRBV6-1
j_call: TRBJ2-2
cdr3_nt: TGTGCCAGCAGTGAAGGTGTTGGGATTATCACCGGGGAGCTGTTTTTT
cdr3_aa: CASSEGVGIITGELFF

clone_size: -
d_call: -
v_call: TRBV7-3
j_call: TRBJ2-5
cdr3_nt: TGTGCCAGCAGCCCGCGAGGGACCCAGTACTTC
cdr3_aa: CASSPRGTQYF

clone_size: -
d_call: -
v_call: TRBV2
j_call: TRBJ2-7
cdr3_nt: TGTGCCAGCAAGGTCTACGAGCAGTACTTC
cdr3_aa: CASKVYEQYF

clone_size: -
d_call: TRBD1
v_call: TRBV4-1
j_call: TRBJ1-1
cdr3_nt: TGCGCCAGCAGCCAAAACGGACCTCCCAGGGGGACTGAAGCTTTCTTT
cdr3_aa: CASSQNGPPRGTEAFF

clone_size: -
d_call: -
v_call: TRBV13
j_call: TRBJ2-2
cdr3_nt: TGTGCCAGCAGTTACGGGACGATCCCGAACACCGGGGAGCTGTTTTTT
cdr3_aa: CASSYGTIPNTGELFF

clone_size: -
d_call: TRBD2
v_call: TRBV9
j_call: TRBJ2-5
cdr3_nt: TGTGCCAGCAGCGTAGCCCCAGTACCGGGGGGAGGGGAGACCCAGTACTTC
cdr3_aa: CASSVAPVPGGGETQYF

clone_size: -
d_call: TRBD1
v_call: TRBV25-1
j_call: TRBJ1-5
cdr3_nt: TGTGCCAGCAGTACCCGGGACAGGGGTGTGGATCAGCCCCAGCATTTT
cdr3_aa: CASSTRDRGVDQPQHF

clone_size: once
d_call: -
v_call: TRBV7-3
j_call: TRBJ2-7
cdr3_nt: TGTGCCAGCAGCTTAGACAGTTCCTACGAGCAGTACTTC
cdr3_aa: CASSLDSSYEQYF

clone_size: -
d_call: -
v_call: TRBV27
j_call: TRBJ1-1
cdr3_nt: TGTGCCAGCAGTAGATGGAACACTGAAGCTTTCTTT
cdr3_aa: CASSRWNTEAFF

clone_size: -
d_call: TRBD1
v_call: TRBV2
j_call: TRBJ1-6
cdr3_nt: TGTGCCAGCAAGGACAGGGCCCAAATAAATTCACCCCTCCACTTT
cdr3_aa: CASKDRAQINSPLHF

clone_size: -
d_call: -
v_call: TRBV4-1
j_call: TRBJ2-5
cdr3_nt: TGCGCCAGCAGCCAATTCCCCACAGGCAGCCTTCAAGAGACCCAGTACTTC
cdr3_aa: CASSQFPTGSLQETQYF

clone_size: -
d_call: TRBD2
v_call: TRBV5-4
j_call: TRBJ2-5
cdr3_nt: TGTGCCAGCAGCTTGATAGGACTAGCGGGAAAAGAGACCCAGTACTTC
cdr3_aa: CASSLIGLAGKETQYF

clone_size: -
d_call: -
v_call: TRBV19
j_call: TRBJ2-3
cdr3_nt: TGTGCCAGTAGTATATCAGGGGTTGGCACAGATACGCAGTATTTT
cdr3_aa: CASSISGVGTDTQYF

clone_size: -
d_call: -
v_call: TRBV28
j_call: TRBJ2-1
cdr3_nt: TGTGCCAGCAATCCTCAAGGGGTCGCATTACAGTTCTTC
cdr3_aa: CASNPQGVALQFF

clone_size: -
d_call: -
v_call: TRBV10-3
j_call: TRBJ2-1
cdr3_nt: TGTGCCATCACGACCGGGACTCTTAATGAGCAGTTCTTC
cdr3_aa: CAITTGTLNEQFF

clone_size: once
d_call: TRBD2
v_call: TRBV6-6
j_call: TRBJ2-3
cdr3_nt: TGTGCCAGTCAGAAAGCGGGGTTCACAGATACGCAGTATTTT
cdr3_aa: CASQKAGFTDTQYF

clone_size: few
d_call: -
v_call: TRBV19
j_call: TRBJ2-7
cdr3_nt: TGTGCCAGTACCCCGACGGCGGGGGCCCCCCTCGAGCAGTACTTC
cdr3_aa: CASTPTAGAPLEQYF

clone_size: -
d_call: -
v_call: TRBV7-9
j_call: TRBJ1-1
cdr3_nt: TGTGCCAGCAGCTTAGGGGGAGTTCTATTCAGGGTGGGGAACACTGAAGCTTTCTTT
cdr3_aa: CASSLGGVLFRVGNTEAFF

clone_size: -
d_call: -
v_call: TRBV7-9
j_call: TRBJ2-3
cdr3_nt: TGTGCCAGCAGCTCCCCGTGGAGCACAGATACGCAGTATTTT
cdr3_aa: CASSSPWSTDTQYF

clone_size: -
d_call: TRBD2
v_call: TRBV27
j_call: TRBJ2-7
cdr3_nt: TGTGCCAGCAGTTTATCCCGACTAGCGGGGGCGTACGAGCAGTACTTC
cdr3_aa: CASSLSRLAGAYEQYF

clone_size: -
d_call: -
v_call: TRBV6-6
j_call: TRBJ2-7
cdr3_nt: TGTGCCAGCAGGGATGGAGGGCACGAGCAGTACTTC
cdr3_aa: CASRDGGHEQYF

clone_size: once
d_call: TRBD1
v_call: TRBV5-1
j_call: TRBJ2-2
cdr3_nt: TGCGCCAGCAGCTTGTGGGGACAGGGGAACACCGGGGAGCTGTTTTTT
cdr3_aa: CASSLWGQGNTGELFF

clone_size: -
d_call: -
v_call: TRBV5-6
j_call: TRBJ2-1
cdr3_nt: TGTGCCAGCAGCTCAGCCGATCCTTCCTACAATGAGCAGTTCTTC
cdr3_aa: CASSSADPSYNEQFF

clone_size: -
d_call: -
v_call: TRBV6-5
j_call: TRBJ2-1
cdr3_nt: TGTGCCAGCAGTTACGGGGGGAGAGACAATGAGCAGTTCTTC
cdr3_aa: CASSYGGRDNEQFF

clone_size: -
d_call: -
v_call: TRBV10-3
j_call: TRBJ1-6
cdr3_nt: TGTGCCATCAGTACTGGGGTCAATTCACCCCTCCACTTT
cdr3_aa: CAISTGVNSPLHF

clone_size: -
d_call: -
v_call: TRBV29-1
j_call: TRBJ2-5
cdr3_nt: TGCAGCGTTCTTTCGAATGGACACGAAAGTTTTCAAGAGACCCAGTACTTC
cdr3_aa: CSVLSNGHESFQETQYF

clone_size: -
d_call: -
v_call: TRBV10-2
j_call: TRBJ2-5
cdr3_nt: TGCGCCAGCAGTGAGTACCAAGAGACCCAGTACTTC
cdr3_aa: CASSEYQETQYF

clone_size: once
d_call: -
v_call: TRBV25-1
j_call: TRBJ2-7
cdr3_nt: TGTGCCAGCAGTGAATCAGCAGGGTCAAGCTCCTACGAGCAGTACTTC
cdr3_aa: CASSESAGSSSYEQYF

clone_size: -
d_call: -
v_call: TRBV21-1
j_call: TRBJ2-2
cdr3_nt: TGTGCCAGCAGCAAAGTGATGTGGACGAAAGGCACCGGGGAGCTGTTTTTT
cdr3_aa: CASSKVMWTKGTGELFF

clone_size: -
d_call: -
v_call: TRBV30
j_call: TRBJ2-4
cdr3_nt: TGTGCCTGGAGTACCTTGGGGGGAGGACCCGTTTATATAGCCAAAAACATTCAGTACTTC
cdr3_aa: CAWSTLGGGPVYIAKNIQYF

clone_size: few
d_call: -
v_call: TRBV7-9
j_call: TRBJ2-5
cdr3_nt: TGTGCCAGCAGCCCGGAAAGGCCTAGAGAGACCCAGTACTTC
cdr3_aa: CASSPERPRETQYF

clone_size: few
d_call: -
v_call: TRBV13
j_call: TRBJ2-7
cdr3_nt: TGTGCCAGCAGCCTAGGGCATTCGGGACAATACTCCTACGAGCAGTACTTC
cdr3_aa: CASSLGHSGQYSYEQYF

clone_size: few
d_call: -
v_call: TRBV5-5
j_call: TRBJ2-7
cdr3_nt: TGTGCCAGCAGCCCCCCGAGCTCCTACGAGCAGTACTTC
cdr3_aa: CASSPPSSYEQYF